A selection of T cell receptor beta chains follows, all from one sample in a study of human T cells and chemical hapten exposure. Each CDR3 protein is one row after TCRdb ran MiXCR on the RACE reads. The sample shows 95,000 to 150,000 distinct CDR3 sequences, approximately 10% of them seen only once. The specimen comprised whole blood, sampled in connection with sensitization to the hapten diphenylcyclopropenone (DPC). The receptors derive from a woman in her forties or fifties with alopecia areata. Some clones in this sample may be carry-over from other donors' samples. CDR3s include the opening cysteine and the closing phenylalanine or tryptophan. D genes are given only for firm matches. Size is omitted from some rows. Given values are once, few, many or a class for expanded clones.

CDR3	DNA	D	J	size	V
CSAPGGGNEQFF	TGCAGTGCTCCCGGGGGTGGCAATGAGCAGTTCTTC	NA	TRBJ2-1	few	TRBV20-1
CASQSRGGAYEQYF	TGTGCCAGCCAATCGCGGGGAGGGGCCTACGAGCAGTACTTC	TRBD2	TRBJ2-7	few	TRBV12-3/TRBV12-4
CASSEGQGNTEAFF	TGCGCCAGCAGCGAGGGACAAGGGAACACTGAAGCTTTCTTT	NA	TRBJ1-1	NA	TRBV4-1
CASSHEGTTEAFF	TGCGCCAGCAGCCATGAGGGGACCACTGAAGCTTTCTTT	NA	TRBJ1-1	NA	TRBV5-1
CASSQRGGLQAKNIQYF	TGTGCCAGCAGCCAAAGGGGCGGCCTTCAGGCCAAAAACATTCAGTACTTC	NA	TRBJ2-4	many	TRBV3-1
CASSVVGSAKNIQYF	TGTGCCAGCAGCGTAGTCGGGAGTGCCAAAAACATTCAGTACTTC	NA	TRBJ2-4	few	TRBV9
CAISDPAAVSTDTQYF	TGTGCCATCAGTGACCCCGCCGCGGTTAGCACAGATACGCAGTATTTT	NA	TRBJ2-3	few	TRBV10-3
CASSQGPYNEQFF	TGCGCCAGCAGCCAGGGACCCTACAATGAGCAGTTCTTC	NA	TRBJ2-1	many	TRBV4-3
CASRRGQGRTEAFF	TGTGCCAGCAGAAGGGGACAGGGGAGGACTGAAGCTTTCTTT	TRBD1	TRBJ1-1	many	TRBV6-5
CASRGRRTQPQHF	TGTGCCAGCAGGGGGAGACGCACCCAGCCCCAGCATTTT	NA	TRBJ1-5	many	TRBV28
CASSSSSGPQHF	TGTGCCAGCAGTTCGTCGTCAGGGCCCCAGCATTTT	NA	TRBJ1-5	few	TRBV6-5
CASSRAGQGEGQQSTEAFF	TGTGCCAGCAGCCGAGCTGGGCAGGGGGAAGGGCAGCAAAGCACTGAAGCTTTCTTT	TRBD1	TRBJ1-1	few	TRBV14
CSARASTTGNTIYF	TGCAGTGCTAGAGCATCAACAACTGGAAACACCATATATTTT	NA	TRBJ1-3	NA	TRBV20-1
CASSLAHGNGQPQHF	TGTGCCAGCAGCTTAGCGCACGGGAACGGGCAGCCCCAGCATTTT	NA	TRBJ1-5	many	TRBV7-2
CASSQPQGNEQFF	TGTGCCAGCAGCCAACCACAGGGGAATGAGCAGTTCTTC	TRBD1	TRBJ2-1	many	TRBV12-3/TRBV12-4
CASNDRTGTDTQYF	TGTGCCAGCAACGACCGGACAGGCACAGATACGCAGTATTTT	NA	TRBJ2-3	once	TRBV7-9
CASSDDRDQPQHF	TGTGCCAGCAGTGATGACAGGGACCAGCCCCAGCATTTT	TRBD1	TRBJ1-5	NA	TRBV3-1
CASSPLTGGANYGYTF	TGTGCCAGCAGTCCTCTAACAGGGGGCGCGAACTATGGCTACACCTTC	TRBD1	TRBJ1-2	few	TRBV6-2/TRBV6-3
CASSTGLFTGELFF	TGTGCCAGCTCCACGGGTCTCTTCACCGGGGAGCTGTTTTTT	NA	TRBJ2-2	many	TRBV6-4
CSVKGPNTGELFF	TGCAGCGTTAAAGGGCCGAACACCGGGGAGCTGTTTTTT	NA	TRBJ2-2	few	TRBV29-1
CASSPSWTSGGATDTQYF	TGCGCCAGCAGCCCTTCCTGGACTAGCGGGGGGGCTACAGATACGCAGTATTTT	TRBD2	TRBJ2-3	NA	TRBV4-1
CASSLYQGPLHF	TGTGCCAGCAGCCTGTACCAAGGGCCCCTCCACTTT	NA	TRBJ1-6	NA	TRBV7-2
CASSPYGSQIHQPQHF	TGTGCCAGCAGTCCTTATGGGAGTCAAATTCATCAGCCCCAGCATTTT	NA	TRBJ1-5	NA	TRBV12-3/TRBV12-4
CSASEGAGNQPQHF	TGCAGTGCTAGTGAGGGGGCCGGCAATCAGCCCCAGCATTTT	TRBD1	TRBJ1-5	many	TRBV20-1
CASRWTRGEQFF	TGTGCCAGCAGATGGACTAGGGGTGAGCAGTTCTTC	TRBD2	TRBJ2-1	NA	TRBV12-3/TRBV12-4
CASRGQGFNQPQHF	TGTGCCAGCAGGGGCCAGGGCTTCAATCAGCCCCAGCATTTT	NA	TRBJ1-5	few	TRBV6-6
CAISESNSQLGTGELFF	TGTGCCATCAGTGAGTCGAATAGCCAGCTCGGCACCGGGGAGCTGTTTTTT	NA	TRBJ2-2	NA	TRBV10-3
CSARDPRGGSGEQFF	TGCAGTGCTAGAGATCCGAGGGGGGGCTCGGGTGAGCAGTTCTTC	NA	TRBJ2-1	NA	TRBV20-1
CASSVDYRGANTEAFF	TGTGCCAGCAGCGTAGACTACAGGGGTGCTAACACTGAAGCTTTCTTT	TRBD1	TRBJ1-1	few	TRBV9